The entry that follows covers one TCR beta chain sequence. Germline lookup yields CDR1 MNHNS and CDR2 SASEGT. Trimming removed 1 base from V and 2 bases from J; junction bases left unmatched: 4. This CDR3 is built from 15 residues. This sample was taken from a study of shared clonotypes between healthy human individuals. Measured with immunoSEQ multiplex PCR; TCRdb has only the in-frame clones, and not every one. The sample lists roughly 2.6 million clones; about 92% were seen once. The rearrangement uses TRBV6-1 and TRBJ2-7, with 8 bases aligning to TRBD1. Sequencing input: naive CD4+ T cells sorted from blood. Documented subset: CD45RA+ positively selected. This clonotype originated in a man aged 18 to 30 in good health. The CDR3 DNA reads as TGTGCCAGCAGTGAAGAGACAGGGGCGACCTACGAGCAGTACTTC. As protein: CASSEETGATYEQYF.